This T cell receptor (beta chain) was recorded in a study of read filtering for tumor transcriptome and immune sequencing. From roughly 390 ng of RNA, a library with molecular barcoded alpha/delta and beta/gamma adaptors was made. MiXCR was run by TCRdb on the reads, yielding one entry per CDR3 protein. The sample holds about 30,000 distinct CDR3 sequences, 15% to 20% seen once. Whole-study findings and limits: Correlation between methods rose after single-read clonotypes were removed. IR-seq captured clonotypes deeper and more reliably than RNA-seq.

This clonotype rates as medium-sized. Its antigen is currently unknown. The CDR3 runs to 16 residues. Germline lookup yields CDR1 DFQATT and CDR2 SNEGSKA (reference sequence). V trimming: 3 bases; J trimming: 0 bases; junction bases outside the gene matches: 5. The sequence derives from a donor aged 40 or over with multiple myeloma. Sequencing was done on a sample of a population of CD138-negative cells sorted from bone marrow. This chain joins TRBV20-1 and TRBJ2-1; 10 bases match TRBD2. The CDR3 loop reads CSASGLAASSYNEQFF. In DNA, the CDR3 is TGCAGTGCTAGCGGACTAGCGGCGAGCTCCTACAATGAGCAGTTCTTC.